This T cell receptor (beta chain) was recovered during a study of OX40 agonist ivuxolimab in advanced cancers. The CDR3 sequence is 15 residues long. Germline CDR1 SGHTA, CDR2 FQGNSA. Unmatched junction bases numbered 9, after V lost 5 bases and J lost 5 bases. Libraries were prepared by immunoSEQ multiplex PCR; TCRdb keeps only in-frame clonotypes and omits some of them. The table shows about 81,000 clones, with roughly 80% occurring only once. The TCR comes from an adult with an advanced solid tumor such as melanoma, head and neck, liver or kidney cancer. The source was CD4+ or CD8+ T cells sorted from blood, collected in a trial of the OX40 agonist ivuxolimab. The rearrangement joins TRBV7-2 to TRBJ2-7; 10 nucleotides align to TRBD1. The CDR3 coding sequence is TGTGCCAGCAGCCCTACGGGACAGGGGTATAACGAGCAGTACTTC. Translation: CASSPTGQGYNEQYF.